The 12 T cell receptor beta chains below were found in one sample sequenced in a study of blood T cell repertoires in COVID-19. Using immunoSEQ multiplex PCR, the repertoire was profiled, and TCRdb retains in-frame clones only, with some absent. The sample has approximately 220,000 clones, approximately 86% seen once. The sequenced material came from PBMCs or T cells enriched from blood (not recorded which). The receptors were sampled from a middle-aged woman with acute COVID-19.

This chain joins TRBV4-2 and TRBJ2-1, with 10 bases lining up with TRBD1. The CDR3 sequence is 15 residues long. J gave up 5 bases and V 1 base, and 2 bases lay outside the gene matches. Germline V gene lookup returns CDR1 LGHNA and CDR2 YNFKEQ. In DNA, the CDR3 is TGTGCCAGCAGCCAAGTGGGGACAGGGGACAATGAGCAGTTCTTC. Its translation is CASSQVGTGDNEQFF.

The gene calls are TRBV18 and TRBJ2-1, with D possibly being TRBD2 (6 bases). This CDR3 contains 14 residues. Germline-derived CDR1 and CDR2 are KGHSH and LQKENI. Between the trimmed V and J ends, which lost 0 bases and 7 bases, there was a span of 10 bases. The CDR3 coding sequence is TGTGCCAGCTCACCACCTAGCGGCTGGAATGAGCAGTTCTTC. Its translation: CASSPPSGWNEQFF.

A remark on this clone: This sample also contains other DNA sequences that code for the same CDR3. The chain is built from TRBV7-3 and TRBJ2-2; D remains unclear. V lost 5 bases and J 4 bases, leaving 2 bases between the germline ends. The germline V gene has CDR1 SGHTA and CDR2 FQGTGA. The CDR3 is 11 residues long. The DNA of the CDR3 is TGTGCCAGCAGCCTCACCGGGGAGCTGTTTTTT. Encoded protein: CASSLTGELFF.

The rearrangement uses TRBV21-1 and TRBJ1-3; TRBD1 is taken as the D call from the table, unchecked against the DNA. TRBV21-1 is given as a pseudogene. This CDR3 is built from 16 residues. CDR3: CASSNTDPGSGNTIYF. The CDR3 DNA reads TGTGCCAGCAGCAACACCGACCCAGGGTCGGGAAACACCATATATTTT.

V is TRBV5-1 and J is TRBJ2-2; possible D gene TRBD1, 5 bases. Germline V lookup: CDR1 SGHRS, CDR2 YFSETQ. There are 16 residues in the CDR3. Trimming pared 0 bases from V and 0 bases from J, leaving 9 bases between. The CDR3 sequence is CASSLGEGANTGELFF. CDR3 DNA sequence: TGCGCCAGCAGCTTGGGGGAAGGGGCGAACACCGGGGAGCTGTTTTTT.

This chain joins TRBV7-2 and TRBJ2-1, with D perhaps TRBD2 (6 bases). V dropped 5 bases and J dropped 6 bases, with 23 bases sitting between them. CDR1 and CDR2 (germline): SGHTA, FQGNSA. The CDR3 has 17 amino acids. This chain's CDR3 is CASSRWGVPTESNEQFF. CDR3 nucleotide sequence: TGTGCCAGCAGCCGTTGGGGGGTCCCCACCGAGTCCAATGAGCAGTTCTTC.

This chain uses TRBV11-2 with TRBJ1-1, with D possibly being TRBD1 (5 bases). This CDR3 is 14 amino acids long. Deletions cut 1 base from V and 7 bases from J, with 13 bases between. Germline-derived CDR1 and CDR2 are SGHAT and FQNNGV. DNA of the CDR3: TGTGCCAGCAGCTTAGGGCAGGGTAAGGGTGAAGCTTTCTTT. As protein: CASSLGQGKGEAFF. Complete variable domain (other parts from reference TRBV11-2 and TRBJ1-1): EAGVAQSPRYKIIEKRQSVAFWCNPISGHATLYWYQQILGQGPKLLIQFQNNGVVDDSQLPKDRFSAERLKGVDSTLKIQPAKLEDSAVYLCASSLGQGKGEAFFGQGTRLTVV.

This chain connects TRBV4-2 to TRBJ1-2; 7 bases map to TRBD1. The CDR3 runs 15 residues. The V segment lost 2 bases and the J segment 4 bases; nucleotides outside the gene matches: 7. CDR1 is LGHNA and CDR2 is YNFKEQ in the germline V gene. CDR3 sequence: CASSQMGQLPYGYTF. CDR3 nucleotide sequence: TGTGCCAGCAGCCAAATGGGACAGCTTCCCTATGGCTACACCTTC.

The J gene is TRBJ2-1, the V gene TRBV2; D gene unclear. Between the trimmed V and J ends, which lost 7 bases and 2 bases, there was a span of 15 bases. The germline gives CDR1 SNHLY, CDR2 FYNNEI. The CDR3 loop spans 15 amino acids. CDR3 protein: CASKRWQEAYNEQFF. For the CDR3, the DNA is TGTGCCAGCAAAAGGTGGCAGGAAGCCTACAATGAGCAGTTCTTC.

This clone turned up a few times. The chain joins TRBV3-1 (or the pseudogene TRBV3-2) to TRBJ2-5, with a possible D match to TRBD1 (5 bases). Trimming cost V 1 base and J 0 bases, with 6 bases left between them. This CDR3 contains 14 residues. From germline, CDR1 is LGHDT and CDR2 YNNKEL (reference sequence). The DNA of the CDR3 is TGTGCCAGCAGCCAAGCAGGGTACCAAGAGACCCAGTACTTC. This translates into CASSQAGYQETQYF.

The V call is TRBV25-1, the J call TRBJ2-1; weak D call: TRBD2 (7 bases). Trimming took 3 bases from V and 7 from J, leaving 22 bases between them. The germline V gene has CDR1 MGHDK and CDR2 SYGVNS. The CDR3 covers 17 residues. The CDR3 sequence is CASSDPGGEWVRNEQFF. As DNA, the CDR3 is TGTGCCAGCAGTGACCCGGGGGGCGAATGGGTGAGGAATGAGCAGTTCTTC.

This chain joins TRBV2 and TRBJ2-1; a weak D match, TRBD2 (5 bases). The length of the CDR3 is 16 residues. Trimming took off 7 bases at V and 0 bases at J, with 16 bases between the two ends. Per germline, CDR1 SNHLY and CDR2 FYNNEI. CDR3: CASKNRRRSSYNEQFF. CDR3 nucleotides: TGTGCCAGCAAAAACCGTCGGAGGAGCTCCTACAATGAGCAGTTCTTC.